This T cell receptor beta chain was retrieved from a study of response to subunit inactivated influenza vaccine. Study-level points and caveats: Every seasonal influenza vaccination brings in few new T cells, the authors suggested.

Looked up from germline, CDR1 is SEHNR and CDR2 is FQNEAQ (reference sequence). CDR3 length equals 15 residues. Germline trimming cut 6 bases from V and 4 bases from J; bases unmatched to any gene: 4. Only a few counts were recorded for this clonotype. Its antigen is unidentified. MiXCR, run by TCRdb on the RT-PCR reads, gives a single entry per CDR3 protein. The profile shows around 530,000 distinct CDR3 sequences, 12% of them singletons. Material: PBMCs from blood, obtained on the day of vaccination. The chain couples TRBV7-9 to TRBJ2-5, with 14 bases lining up with TRBD2. The receptor was isolated from a man aged 45-65 years who received an inactivated influenza vaccine. The CDR3 sequence is CASRVGTSGGETQYF. The CDR3 bases are TGTGCCAGCAGGGTTGGGACTAGCGGGGGAGAGACCCAGTACTTC.